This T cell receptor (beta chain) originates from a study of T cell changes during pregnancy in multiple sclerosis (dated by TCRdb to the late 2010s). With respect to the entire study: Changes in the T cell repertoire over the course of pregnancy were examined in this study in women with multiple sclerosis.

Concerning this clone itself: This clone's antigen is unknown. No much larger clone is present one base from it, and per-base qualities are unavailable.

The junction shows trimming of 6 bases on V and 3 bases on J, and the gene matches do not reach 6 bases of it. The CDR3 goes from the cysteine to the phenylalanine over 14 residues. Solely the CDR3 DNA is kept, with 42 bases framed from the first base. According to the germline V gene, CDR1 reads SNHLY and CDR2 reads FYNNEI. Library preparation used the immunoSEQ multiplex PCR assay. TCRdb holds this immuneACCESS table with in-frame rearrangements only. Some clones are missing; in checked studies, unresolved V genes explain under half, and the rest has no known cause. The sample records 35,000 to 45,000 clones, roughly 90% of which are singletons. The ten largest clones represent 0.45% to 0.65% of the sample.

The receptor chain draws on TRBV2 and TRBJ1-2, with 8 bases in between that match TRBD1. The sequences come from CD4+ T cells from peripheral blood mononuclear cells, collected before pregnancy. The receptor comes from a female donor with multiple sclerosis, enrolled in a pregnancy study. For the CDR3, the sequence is CASRSEQGDYGYTF. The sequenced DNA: TGTGCCAGCAGGTCCGAACAGGGGGACTATGGCTACACCTTC.